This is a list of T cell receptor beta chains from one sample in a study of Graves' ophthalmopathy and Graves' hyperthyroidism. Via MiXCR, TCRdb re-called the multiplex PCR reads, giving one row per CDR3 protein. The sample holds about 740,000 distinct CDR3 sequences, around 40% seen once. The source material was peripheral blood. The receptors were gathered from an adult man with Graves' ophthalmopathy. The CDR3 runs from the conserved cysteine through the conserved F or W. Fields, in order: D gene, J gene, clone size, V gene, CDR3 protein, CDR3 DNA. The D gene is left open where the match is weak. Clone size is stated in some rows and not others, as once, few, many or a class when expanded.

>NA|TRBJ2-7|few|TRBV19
CASSTERGNEQYF
TGTGCCAGTAGTACCGAAAGGGGGAACGAGCAGTACTTC
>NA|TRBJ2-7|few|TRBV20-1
CSARDTLGGYEQYF
TGCAGTGCTAGAGATACCCTGGGGGGCTACGAGCAGTACTTC
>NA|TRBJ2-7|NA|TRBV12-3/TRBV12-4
CASSLQGATYEQYF
TGTGCCAGCAGTCTACAGGGCGCAACCTACGAGCAGTACTTC
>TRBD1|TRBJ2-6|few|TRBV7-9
CASSVRDRVDLSGANVLTF
TGTGCCAGCAGCGTCCGGGACAGGGTAGATTTATCTGGGGCCAACGTCCTGACTTTC
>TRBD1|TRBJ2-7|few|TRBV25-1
CASSGYYDRGYYEQYF
TGTGCCAGCAGTGGCTACTATGACAGGGGATACTACGAGCAGTACTTC
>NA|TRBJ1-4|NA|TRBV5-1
CASSLSPAPTNEKLFF
TGCGCCAGCAGCTTGTCCCCAGCTCCAACTAATGAAAAACTGTTTTTT
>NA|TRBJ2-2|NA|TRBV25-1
CAGSYSEYTGELFF
TGTGCCGGCAGTTACTCGGAGTACACCGGGGAGCTGTTTTTT
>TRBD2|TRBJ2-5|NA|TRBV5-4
CATRPPTSGQETQYF
TGTGCCACCAGACCCCCAACTAGCGGGCAAGAGACCCAGTACTTC
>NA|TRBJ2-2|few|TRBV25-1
CASSLVQAYTGELFF
TGTGCCAGCAGTTTGGTACAGGCCTACACCGGGGAGCTGTTTTTT
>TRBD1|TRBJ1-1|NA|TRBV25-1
CAISDYGTGGKAFF
TGTGCCATCAGTGACTACGGGACAGGGGGGAAAGCTTTCTTT
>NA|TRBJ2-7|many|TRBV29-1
CSVAADSLSYEQYF
TGCAGCGTCGCCGCAGACAGCCTCTCCTACGAGCAGTACTTC
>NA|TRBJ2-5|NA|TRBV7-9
CASSLELIDQETQYF
TGTGCCAGCAGCTTAGAACTCATAGACCAAGAGACCCAGTACTTC
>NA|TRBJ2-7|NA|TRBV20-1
CSARGRTDDSYEQYF
TGCAGTGCTAGGGGCCGGACCGACGACTCCTACGAGCAGTACTTC
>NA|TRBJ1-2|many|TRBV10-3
CAISEPGQGWGYTF
TGTGCCATCAGTGAACCGGGCCAAGGTTGGGGCTACACCTTC
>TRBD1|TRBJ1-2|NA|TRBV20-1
CSALTGAGYTF
TGCAGTGCCCTCACAGGGGCTGGCTACACCTTC
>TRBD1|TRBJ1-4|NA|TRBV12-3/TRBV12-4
CASRGQTAEKLFF
TGTGCCAGCAGGGGACAGACAGCTGAAAAACTGTTTTTT
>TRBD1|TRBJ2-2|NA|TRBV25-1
CASSVGRRGTVYTGELFF
TGTGCCAGCAGCGTAGGAAGAAGGGGGACAGTTTACACCGGGGAGCTGTTTTTT
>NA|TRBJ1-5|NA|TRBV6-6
CASSGLGDVGQPQHF
TGTGCCAGCAGTGGGCTCGGGGATGTTGGTCAGCCCCAGCATTTT
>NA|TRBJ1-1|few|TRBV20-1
CSARDRPPKAFF
TGCAGTGCTAGAGATCGACCTCCAAAAGCTTTCTTT
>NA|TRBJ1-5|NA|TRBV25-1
CASSFEHRDNQPQHF
TGTGCCAGCAGTTTCGAACACAGGGACAATCAGCCCCAGCATTTT
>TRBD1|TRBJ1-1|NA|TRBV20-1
CSASRGTGVGNTEAFF
TGCAGTGCTAGTCGTGGGACAGGGGTGGGGAACACTGAAGCTTTCTTT
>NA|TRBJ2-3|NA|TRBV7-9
CASSLSGGERDTQYF
TGTGCCAGCAGCTTATCGGGGGGCGAGAGAGATACGCAGTATTTT
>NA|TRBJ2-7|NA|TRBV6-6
CASRFGSSSYEQYF
TGTGCCAGCAGATTTGGTTCGAGCTCCTACGAGCAGTACTTC
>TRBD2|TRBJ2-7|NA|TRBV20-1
CSARVGLAGNRNYEQYF
TGCAGTGCTAGAGTTGGACTAGCGGGAAACCGAAACTACGAGCAGTACTTC
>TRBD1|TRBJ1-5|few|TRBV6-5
CASSKGASNQPQHF
TGTGCCAGCAGTAAGGGGGCTAGCAATCAGCCCCAGCATTTT
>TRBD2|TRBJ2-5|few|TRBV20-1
CSASRRGGVAAQYF
TGCAGTGCTAGCCGGCGGGGGGGGGTCGCGGCCCAGTACTTC
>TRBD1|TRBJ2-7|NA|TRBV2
CASSDMTGAGRYEQYF
TGTGCCAGCAGTGATATGACAGGGGCCGGTCGCTACGAGCAGTACTTC
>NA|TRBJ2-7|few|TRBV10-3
CASSSRDGATF
TGTGCCAGCAGTTCCAGGGACGGGGCTACCTTC
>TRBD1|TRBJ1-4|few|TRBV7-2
CASSLMTGGGEKLFF
TGTGCCAGCAGCTTAATGACAGGGGGCGGAGAAAAACTGTTTTTT
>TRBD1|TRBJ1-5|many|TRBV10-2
CASSESDRASDQPQHF
TGCGCCAGCAGTGAGTCGGACAGGGCCTCCGATCAGCCCCAGCATTTT
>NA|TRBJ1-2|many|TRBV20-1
CSAPPPGGRGYTF
TGCAGTGCGCCGCCCCCGGGGGGTCGTGGCTACACCTTC
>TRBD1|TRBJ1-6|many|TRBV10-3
CAIGRQGQGDSPLHF
TGTGCCATCGGCCGCCAGGGACAGGGTGATTCACCCCTCCACTTT
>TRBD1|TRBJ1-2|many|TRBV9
CASSVGQGAYGYTF
TGTGCCAGCAGCGTTGGACAGGGGGCTTATGGCTACACCTTC
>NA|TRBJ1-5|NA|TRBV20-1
CSAVRGTAVSQHF
TGCAGTGCTGTCCGGGGCACGGCCGTTTCCCAGCATTTT
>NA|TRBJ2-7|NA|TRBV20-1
CSAPPLQAYEQYF
TGCAGTGCCCCCCCCCTACAAGCCTACGAGCAGTACTTC
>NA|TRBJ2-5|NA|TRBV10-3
CASSYRGRGEETQYF
TGTGCCAGCAGTTACAGAGGCAGGGGGGAAGAGACCCAGTACTTC
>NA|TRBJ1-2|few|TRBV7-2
CASSLAGPTRDGYTF
TGTGCCAGCAGCTTAGCAGGGCCAACCAGGGACGGCTACACCTTC
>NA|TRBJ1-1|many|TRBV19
CASSITRSSEAFF
TGTGCCAGTAGTATCACCCGGTCAAGTGAAGCTTTCTTT
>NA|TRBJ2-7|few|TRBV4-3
CASSQLPDYEQYF
TGCGCCAGCAGCCAACTTCCAGACTACGAGCAGTACTTC
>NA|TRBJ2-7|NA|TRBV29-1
CSVYRGGSYEQYF
TGCAGCGTGTACAGGGGGGGGTCCTACGAGCAGTACTTC
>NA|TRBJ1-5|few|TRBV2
CASSERPGEQPQHF
TGTGCCAGCAGTGAAAGGCCAGGGGAACAGCCCCAGCATTTT
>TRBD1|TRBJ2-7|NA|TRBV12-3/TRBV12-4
CASSSKSTGVSQQYF
TGTGCCAGCAGTTCCAAATCGACAGGGGTTTCGCAGCAGTACTTC
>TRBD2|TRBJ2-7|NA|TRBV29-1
CSGTSGSVYEQYF
TGCAGTGGGACTAGCGGGAGTGTCTACGAGCAGTACTTC
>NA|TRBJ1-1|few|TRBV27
CASKLTGNTEAFF
TGTGCCAGCAAATTGACGGGGAACACTGAAGCTTTCTTT
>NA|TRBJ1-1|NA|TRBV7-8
CASSGTKAFF
TGTGCCAGCAGCGGGACTAAAGCTTTCTTT
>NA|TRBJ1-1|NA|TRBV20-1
CSASGGRAFLTEAFF
TGCAGTGCTAGCGGAGGACGGGCGTTTCTTACTGAAGCTTTCTTT
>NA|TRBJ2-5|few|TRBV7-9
CASSLAVAAETQYF
TGTGCCAGCAGCTTAGCGGTGGCTGCAGAGACCCAGTACTTC
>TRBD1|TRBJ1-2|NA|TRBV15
CAWSVRGTGNTF
TGTGCCTGGAGTGTCAGGGGGACAGGGAACACCTTC
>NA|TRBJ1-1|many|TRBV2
CASGGVRSSWTEAFF
TGTGCCAGCGGGGGGGTAAGGTCGTCATGGACTGAAGCTTTCTTT
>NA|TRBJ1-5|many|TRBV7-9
CASSSTRDQPQHF
TGTGCCAGCAGCTCGACTAGGGATCAGCCCCAGCATTTT
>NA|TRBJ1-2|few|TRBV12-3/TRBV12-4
CASSFTGVGYTF
TGTGCCAGCAGTTTTACAGGAGTCGGCTACACCTTC
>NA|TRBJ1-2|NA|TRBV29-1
CSVKGAYTF
TGCAGCGTGAAGGGAGCCTACACCTTC
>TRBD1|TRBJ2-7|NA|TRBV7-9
CASSLGQGPLSYEQYF
TGTGCCAGCAGCTTGGGACAGGGGCCCCTTTCCTACGAGCAGTACTTC
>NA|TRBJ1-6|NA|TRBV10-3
CAISEGQQANSPLHF
TGTGCCATCAGTGAAGGTCAACAGGCGAATTCACCCCTCCACTTT
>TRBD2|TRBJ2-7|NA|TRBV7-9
CASSPRSSGRPRWGEQYF
TGTGCCAGCAGCCCCAGGTCCAGCGGGAGGCCCCGATGGGGCGAGCAGTACTTC
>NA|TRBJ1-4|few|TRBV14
CASSQDTNRQQLGEKLFF
TGTGCCAGCAGCCAAGACACCAACCGACAGCAACTCGGTGAAAAACTGTTTTTT
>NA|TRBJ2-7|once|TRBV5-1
CASSEQGSAYEQYF
TGCGCCAGCAGCGAACAGGGCAGTGCCTACGAGCAGTACTTC
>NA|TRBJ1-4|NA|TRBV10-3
CAIRVVALWEKLFF
TGTGCCATCAGAGTTGTCGCCCTATGGGAAAAACTGTTTTTT
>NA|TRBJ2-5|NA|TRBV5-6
CASSQGGQSETQYF
TGTGCCAGCAGCCAGGGCGGCCAGTCAGAGACCCAGTACTTC